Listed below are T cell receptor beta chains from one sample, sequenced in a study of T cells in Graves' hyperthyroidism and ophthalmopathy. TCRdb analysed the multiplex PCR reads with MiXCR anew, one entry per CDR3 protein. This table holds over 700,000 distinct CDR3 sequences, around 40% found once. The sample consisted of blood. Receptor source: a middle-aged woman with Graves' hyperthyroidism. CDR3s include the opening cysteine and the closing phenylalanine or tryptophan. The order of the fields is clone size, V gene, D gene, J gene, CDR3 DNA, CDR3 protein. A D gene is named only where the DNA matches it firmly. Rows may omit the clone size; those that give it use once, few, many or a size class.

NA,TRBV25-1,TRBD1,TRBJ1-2,TGTGCCAGTCATCGGACAGGGATAGGTGGCTACACCTTC,CASHRTGIGGYTF
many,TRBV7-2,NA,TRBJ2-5,TGTGCCAGCAGCTTAACTGACGTGACCCAGTACTTC,CASSLTDVTQYF
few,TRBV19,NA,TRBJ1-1,TGTGCCAGTAGTATAACACTGGACACTGAAGCTTTCTTT,CASSITLDTEAFF
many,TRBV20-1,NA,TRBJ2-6,TGCAGTGCTAACCCAGGGTCTGGGGCCAACGTCCTGACTTTC,CSANPGSGANVLTF
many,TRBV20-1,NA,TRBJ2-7,TGCAGTGCTACCGGGACGCTTGAGAGGTACGAGCAGTACTTC,CSATGTLERYEQYF
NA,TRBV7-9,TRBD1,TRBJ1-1,TGTGCCAGCAGCCCCGGCCCAGACAGGGTCACTGAAGCTTTCTTT,CASSPGPDRVTEAFF
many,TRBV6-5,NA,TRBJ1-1,TGTGCCAGCAGAAGACAGTCGTCCATGAACACTGAAGCTTTCTTT,CASRRQSSMNTEAFF
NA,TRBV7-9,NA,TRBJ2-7,TGTGCCAGCAGGGCGAGGGGGGGGCTGGAGCAGTACTTC,CASRARGGLEQYF
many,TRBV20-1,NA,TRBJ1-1,TGCCGTATTGGACAGACGAACACTGAAGCTTTCTTT,CRIGQTNTEAFF
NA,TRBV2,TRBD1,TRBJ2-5,TGTGCCAGCACCGGACAGGGGGCTCGGGAGACCCAGTACTTC,CASTGQGARETQYF
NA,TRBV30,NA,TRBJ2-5,TGTGCCTGGAGTGTCGAGGGGGGAGAGACCCAGTACTTC,CAWSVEGGETQYF
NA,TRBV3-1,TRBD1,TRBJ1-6,TGTGCCAGCAGCCAGGCAACAGGGGCCTATTCACCCCTCCACTTT,CASSQATGAYSPLHF
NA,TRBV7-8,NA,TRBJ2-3,TGTGCCAGCAGCTTAGTCCCCGGGGGTGCAGATACGCAGTATTTT,CASSLVPGGADTQYF
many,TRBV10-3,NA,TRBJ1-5,TGTGCCATCAGCCCCGGTGAGGGCCTATGGCCCCAGCATTTT,CAISPGEGLWPQHF
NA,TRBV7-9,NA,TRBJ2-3,TGTGCCAGCAGCTTCCTCAGCCTAAGCACAGATACGCAGTATTTT,CASSFLSLSTDTQYF
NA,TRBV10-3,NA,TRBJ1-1,TGTGCCAGCAGTGGGGTTCGCACTGAAGCTTTCTTT,CASSGVRTEAFF
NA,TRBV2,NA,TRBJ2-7,TGTGCCAGCAGTTACGTTGTCGGTGGCGGGCAGTACTTC,CASSYVVGGGQYF
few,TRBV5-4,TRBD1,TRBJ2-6,TGTGCCAGCAGCGCAACGACAGGGGCTGGGGCCAACGTCCTGACTTTC,CASSATTGAGANVLTF
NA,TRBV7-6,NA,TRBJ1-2,TGTGCCAGCAGCCCCAGCGACAGGGGCTACACCTTC,CASSPSDRGYTF
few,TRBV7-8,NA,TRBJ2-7,TGTGCCAGCAGCTGGAGGGCCAGCTACAATGAGCAGTACTTC,CASSWRASYNEQYF
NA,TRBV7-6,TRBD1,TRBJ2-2,TGTGCCAGCAGCTTCCGGGACAGCCTATTGAACACCGGGGAGCTGTTTTTT,CASSFRDSLLNTGELFF
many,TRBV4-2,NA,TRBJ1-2,TGTGCCAGCAGCCAAGATGGGTCGTCGGCAGCCTATGGCTACACCTTC,CASSQDGSSAAYGYTF
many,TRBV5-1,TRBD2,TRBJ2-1,TGCGCCAGCAGCTCGGCGGGGGGTTACAATGAGCAGTTCTTC,CASSSAGGYNEQFF
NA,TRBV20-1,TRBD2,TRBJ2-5,TGCAGTGCTAGAAGCGGGACTACGAATCAAGAGGCCCAGTACTTC,CSARSGTTNQEAQYF
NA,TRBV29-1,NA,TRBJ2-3,TGCAGCGTTGATAGTAAGGCTAGCACAGATACGCAGTATTTT,CSVDSKASTDTQYF
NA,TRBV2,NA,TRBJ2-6,TGTGCCAGCGTTAGGTCTGGGGCTGGGGCCAACGTCCTGACTTTC,CASVRSGAGANVLTF
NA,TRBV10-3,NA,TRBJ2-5,TGTGCCATGGGGGATCAAGAGACCCAGTACTTC,CAMGDQETQYF
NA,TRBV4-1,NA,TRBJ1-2,TGCGCCAGCAGCGGTTGGCCTCGCTACTATGGCTACACCTTC,CASSGWPRYYGYTF
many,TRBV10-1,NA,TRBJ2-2,TGCGCCAGCAGTGGAGGAGAAAACACCGGGGAGCTGTTTTTT,CASSGGENTGELFF
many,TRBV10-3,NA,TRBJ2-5,TGTGCCATCAGCCCCTCTAGTGAGACCCAGTACTTC,CAISPSSETQYF
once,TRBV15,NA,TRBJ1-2,TGTGCCACCAGCAGGGACGCCACACCGGGGGCGTTAAATGGCTACACCTTC,CATSRDATPGALNGYTF
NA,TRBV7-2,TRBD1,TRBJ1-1,TGTGCCAGCAGCCTTGGGGACAGGGGGCGCGTAGCTTTCTTT,CASSLGDRGRVAFF
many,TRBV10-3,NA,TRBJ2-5,TGTGCCATCAGTCGGCGGGATCAAGAGACCCAGTACTTC,CAISRRDQETQYF
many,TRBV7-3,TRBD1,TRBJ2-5,TGTGCCAGCAGCGTCGACAGGGCGGAGACCCAGTACTTC,CASSVDRAETQYF
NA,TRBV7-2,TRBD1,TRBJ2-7,TGTGCCAGCAGCTTAGCGACAGGGGGATCCTACGAGCAGTACTTC,CASSLATGGSYEQYF
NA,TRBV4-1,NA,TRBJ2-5,TGCGCCAGCAGCCAAGATACGGGGGATGAGACCCAGAACTTC,CASSQDTGDETQNF
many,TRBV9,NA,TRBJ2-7,TGTGCCAGCAGCGACCGTCGGACAGCGAGCTCCTACGAGCAGTACTTC,CASSDRRTASSYEQYF
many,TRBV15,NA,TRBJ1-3,TGTGCCACCAGCAGAGGCTGGGGATCAGGAAACACCATATATTTT,CATSRGWGSGNTIYF
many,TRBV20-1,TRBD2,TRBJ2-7,TGCAGTGCTAGGGGGACCGGGACTAGCGTCTACGAGCAGTACTTC,CSARGTGTSVYEQYF
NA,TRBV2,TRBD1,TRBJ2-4,TGTGCCAGCCAGACCCGGACAGGGCTAAACATTCAGTACTTC,CASQTRTGLNIQYF
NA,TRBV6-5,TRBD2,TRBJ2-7,TGTGCCAGCAGTTGGGGGGGAAGCGAGCAGTACTTC,CASSWGGSEQYF
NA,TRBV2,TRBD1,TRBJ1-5,TGTGCCAGCAGTGGGGACAGGGCCGGGCAGCCCCAGCATTTT,CASSGDRAGQPQHF
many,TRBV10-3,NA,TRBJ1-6,TGTGCCATCAGTGATCGTTGGAGCTCCTATAATTCACCCCTCCACTTT,CAISDRWSSYNSPLHF
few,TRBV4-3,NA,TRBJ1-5,TGCGCCAGCAGCGACCGGGATTACAATCAGCCCCAGCATTTT,CASSDRDYNQPQHF
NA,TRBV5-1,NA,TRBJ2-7,TGCGCCAGCAGCTTCGGAGAGGCCTACGAGCAGTACTTC,CASSFGEAYEQYF
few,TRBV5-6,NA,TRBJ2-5,TGTGCCAGCAGCCGGGCAGGGAAGTATCAAGAGACCCAGTACTTC,CASSRAGKYQETQYF
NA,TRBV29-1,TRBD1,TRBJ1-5,TGCAGCGTTGAAGTCGACAGGGTCGATCAGCCCCAGCATTTT,CSVEVDRVDQPQHF
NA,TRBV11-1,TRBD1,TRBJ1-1,TGTGCCAGCAGCCCCCAGGGGGGGCGCCTCACTGAAGCTTTCTTT,CASSPQGGRLTEAFF
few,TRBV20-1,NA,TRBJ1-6,TGCAGTGCTATTGAGGCGAGCTCCTATAATTCACCCCTCCACTTT,CSAIEASSYNSPLHF
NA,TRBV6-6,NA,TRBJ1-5,TGTGCCAGCAGGGGCCGGGGGACTCCGGATCAGCCCCAGCATTTT,CASRGRGTPDQPQHF
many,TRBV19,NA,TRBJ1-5,TGTGCCAGTAGTATTGCGTGGTTCAATCAGCCCCAGCATTTT,CASSIAWFNQPQHF
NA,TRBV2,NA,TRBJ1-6,TGTGCCAGCAGCCAGTGGGACACTAATTCACCCCTCCACTTT,CASSQWDTNSPLHF
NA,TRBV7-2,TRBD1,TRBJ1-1,TGTGCCAGCAGCCCACCCAGGGGGGGGCCGAACACTGAAGCTTTCTTT,CASSPPRGGPNTEAFF